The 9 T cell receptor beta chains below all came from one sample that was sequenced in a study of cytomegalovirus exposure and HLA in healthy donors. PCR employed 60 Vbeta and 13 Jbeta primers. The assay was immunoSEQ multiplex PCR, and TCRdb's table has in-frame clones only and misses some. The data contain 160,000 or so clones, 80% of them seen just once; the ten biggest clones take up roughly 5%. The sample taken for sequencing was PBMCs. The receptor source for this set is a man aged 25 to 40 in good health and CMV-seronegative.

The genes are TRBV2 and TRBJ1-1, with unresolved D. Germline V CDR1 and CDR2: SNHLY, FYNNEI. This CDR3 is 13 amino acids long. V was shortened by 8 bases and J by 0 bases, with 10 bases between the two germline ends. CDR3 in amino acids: CASFGLLNTEAFF. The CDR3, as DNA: TGTGCCAGCTTCGGACTTCTGAACACTGAAGCTTTCTTT.

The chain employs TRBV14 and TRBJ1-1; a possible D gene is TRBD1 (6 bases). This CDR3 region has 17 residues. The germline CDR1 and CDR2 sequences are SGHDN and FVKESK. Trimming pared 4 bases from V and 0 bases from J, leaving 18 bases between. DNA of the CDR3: TGTGCCAGCAGCCCCAAGGGGGGGGGCAGGGTGAACACTGAAGCTTTCTTT. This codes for CASSPKGGGRVNTEAFF.

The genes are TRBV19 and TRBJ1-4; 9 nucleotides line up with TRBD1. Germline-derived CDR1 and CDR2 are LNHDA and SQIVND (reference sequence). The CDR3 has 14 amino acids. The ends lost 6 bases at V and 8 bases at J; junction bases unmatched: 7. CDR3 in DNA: TGTGCCAGTAGCCCTCTACAGGGGGCAGAAAAACTGTTTTTT. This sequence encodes CASSPLQGAEKLFF. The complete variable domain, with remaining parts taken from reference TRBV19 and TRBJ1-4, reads DGGITQSPKYLFRKEGQNVTLSCEQNLNHDAMYWYRQDPGQGLRLIYYSQIVNDFQKGDIAEGYSVSREKKESFPLTVTSAQKNPTAFYLCASSPLQGAEKLFFGSGTQLSVL.

The CDR3 is CASSPEMGASNQPQHF. The CDR3 bases are TGTGCCAGCAGCCCCGAAATGGGGGCAAGCAATCAGCCCCAGCATTTT. This sequence joins TRBV21-1 and TRBJ1-5; no check of the table's D call, TRBD1, against the DNA was made. TRBV21-1 is an annotated pseudogene. The CDR3 consists of 16 residues.

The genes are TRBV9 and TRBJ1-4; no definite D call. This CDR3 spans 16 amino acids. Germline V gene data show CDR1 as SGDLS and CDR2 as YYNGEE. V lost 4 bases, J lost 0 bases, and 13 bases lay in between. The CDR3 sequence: CASSPSPGSTNEKLFF. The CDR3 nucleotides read TGTGCCAGCAGCCCAAGCCCCGGGTCAACTAATGAAAAACTGTTTTTT.

The CDR3 sequence is CASRLQARSSYEQYF. The CDR3 bases are TGTGCCAGCAGGCTCCAGGCGCGAAGCTCCTACGAGCAGTACTTC. The chain is built from TRBV27 and TRBJ2-7; D is ambiguous. Trimming removed 6 bases at V and 0 bases at J, with 15 bases between. Germline V gene lookup returns CDR1 MNHEY and CDR2 SMNVEV (reference sequence). This CDR3 spans 15 amino acids.

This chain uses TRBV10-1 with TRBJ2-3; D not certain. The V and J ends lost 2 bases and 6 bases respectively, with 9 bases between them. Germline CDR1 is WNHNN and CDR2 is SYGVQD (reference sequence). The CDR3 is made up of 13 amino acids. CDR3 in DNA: TGCGCCAGCAGTGAGCTACTGTGGGATACGCAGTATTTT. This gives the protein CASSELLWDTQYF.

CDR3 sequence: CAWSVGGDYEQYF. The CDR3 DNA reads as TGTGCCTGGAGTGTAGGCGGGGACTACGAGCAGTACTTC. J is TRBJ2-7 and V is TRBV30; D is possibly TRBD2 (6 bases). V was cut by 0 bases and J by 3 bases, with 9 bases left in between. CDR3 length equals 13 residues. Germline V gives CDR1 GTSNPN, CDR2 SVGIG (reference sequence).

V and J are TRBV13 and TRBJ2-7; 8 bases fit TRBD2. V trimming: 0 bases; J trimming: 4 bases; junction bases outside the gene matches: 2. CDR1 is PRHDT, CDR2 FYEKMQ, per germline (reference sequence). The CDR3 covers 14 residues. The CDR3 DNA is TGTGCCAGCAGCTTAGGACTAGCGGCTTACGAGCAGTACTTC. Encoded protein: CASSLGLAAYEQYF.